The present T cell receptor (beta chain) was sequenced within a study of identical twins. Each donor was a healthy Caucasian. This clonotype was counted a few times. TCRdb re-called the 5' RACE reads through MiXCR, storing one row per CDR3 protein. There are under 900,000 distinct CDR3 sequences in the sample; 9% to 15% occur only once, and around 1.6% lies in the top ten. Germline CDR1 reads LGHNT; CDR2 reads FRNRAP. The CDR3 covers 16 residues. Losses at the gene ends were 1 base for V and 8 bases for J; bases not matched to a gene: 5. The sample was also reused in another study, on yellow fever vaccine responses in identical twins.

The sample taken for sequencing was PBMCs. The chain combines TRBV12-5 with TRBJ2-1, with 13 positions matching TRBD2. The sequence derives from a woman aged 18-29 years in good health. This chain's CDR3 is CASGLDTSGGVYEQFF. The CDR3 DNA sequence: TGTGCTAGTGGTTTGGATACTAGCGGGGGGGTGTATGAGCAGTTCTTC.